The text below deals with one TCR beta chain. Its antigen specificity is not known. No base quality values were provided; no much bigger clone lies one nucleotide off. As encoded in the germline V gene, CDR1 is SGHVS while CDR2 is FQNEAQ. Compared with germline, V lacks 2 bases and J lacks 3 bases; bases without a gene match: 5. From the cysteine up to the phenylalanine, the CDR3 has a length of 16 residues. Left in the record is the CDR3 DNA by itself, 48 bases read in frame from the first base. Memory CD4+ T cells were sorted ex vivo from peripheral blood of narcolepsy patients and healthy controls for TCR Vbeta sequencing. Libraries were built with the immunoSEQ multiplex PCR assay. Imported from immuneACCESS, the table was reduced by TCRdb to in-frame sequences with V and J called. These copies leave out some clones; in studies compared against another copy, an unresolved V gene accounts for under half, and the cause of the remainder is not known. Counted in this sample were some 25,000 clones; 75% to 90% of them appeared once. The top ten clones comprise 1% to 1.5% of the sample.

This entry belongs to a study of T cells in narcolepsy (dated by TCRdb to the late 2010s). A note on the overall study: The study enrolled patients with narcolepsy type 1 or type 2 (NT1, NT2) together with healthy control donors. To look for autoreactive T cells in narcolepsy patients that target self-antigens of hypocretin neurons (hypocretin, TRIB2), the study used TCR Vbeta sequencing to follow clonotypes in blood and CSF.

Paper-wide results and their limitations: Certain blood memory CD4+ repertoires from patients and controls had no sequences that matched autoreactive T cell clones. Patients and controls had similar numbers of sequenced blood memory CD4+ clonotypes, with averages of approximately 41,000 in patients and 33,354 in controls. HCRT-specific and TRIB2-specific autoreactive clonotypes were highlighted in plots that compared CD4+ T cell clonotypes in CSF versus blood from the same patient. According to the report, autoreactive clonotypes were detected serially in the blood of the same patients and of different patients, but not in healthy controls.

The specimen sequenced was CD45RA- memory CD4+ T cells from PBMCs. The cell subset or site label, read with the paper, signifies: memory T cells sorted ex vivo from peripheral blood. The V gene is TRBV7-8 and the J gene is TRBJ2-1; 9 bases in between match TRBD2. This clonotype was sampled from a human donor with narcolepsy. Here is the DNA: TGTGCCAGCAGCTTAAGAGGGACTAGCCACTACAATGAGCAGTTCTTC. Translation gives CASSLRGTSHYNEQFF.